This T cell receptor (beta chain) was profiled in a study of cytomegalovirus exposure and HLA in healthy donors. This clone showed up just a few times. With 60 Vbeta and 13 Jbeta primers, the PCR was carried out. Measured with immunoSEQ multiplex PCR; TCRdb has only the in-frame clones, and not every one. This sample carries 150,000 to 200,000 clones, roughly 80% of them seen once, and the ten largest clones take roughly 2%. V was clipped by 2 bases and J by 8 bases; unmatched bases: 6. Germline CDR1 MGHDK, CDR2 SYGVNS. This CDR3 has 16 residues. Sequenced sample: PBMCs. V usage is TRBV25-1 and J usage is TRBJ1-4; 12 nucleotides match TRBD1. This TCR was recovered from a human donor in good health. The CDR3 protein is CASSEPGQGAWEKLFF. In DNA form, the CDR3 reads TGTGCCAGCAGTGAACCGGGACAGGGGGCATGGGAAAAACTGTTTTTT.